This TCR beta chain was identified during a study of shared clonotypes between healthy human individuals. Study observations and caveats: Shared clonotypes across all four donors exceeded non-shared ones in generation probability.

As concerns this clone: Its antigen is not known.

The ends were cut back, 8 bases at V and 4 bases at J, with 3 bases in the middle. The CDR3 is 9 amino acids. In replicate PCRs of sorted subsets, 150 to 200 ng DNA, roughly 27,000 T cell genomes, was used. This table comes from immunoSEQ multiplex PCR, and its TCRdb copy is limited to in-frame clones, with some not included. The repertoire includes some 800,000 clones, roughly 92% of them detected once, and around 24% sits in the top ten. Positively selected for CCR7, the CD45RO-negative cells used as naive CD8 cells excluded terminally differentiated effector memory CD45RA+ cells. The sequencing input was naive CD8+ T cells sorted from blood. The sequence derives from a man aged 25 to 40 in good health. The chain uses TRBV23-1 and TRBJ2-7; no firm D call. TRBV23-1 qualifies as an ORF whose function is uncertain. CDR3 bases: TGCGCCAGCTCATACGAGCAGTACTTC. It encodes CASSYEQYF.